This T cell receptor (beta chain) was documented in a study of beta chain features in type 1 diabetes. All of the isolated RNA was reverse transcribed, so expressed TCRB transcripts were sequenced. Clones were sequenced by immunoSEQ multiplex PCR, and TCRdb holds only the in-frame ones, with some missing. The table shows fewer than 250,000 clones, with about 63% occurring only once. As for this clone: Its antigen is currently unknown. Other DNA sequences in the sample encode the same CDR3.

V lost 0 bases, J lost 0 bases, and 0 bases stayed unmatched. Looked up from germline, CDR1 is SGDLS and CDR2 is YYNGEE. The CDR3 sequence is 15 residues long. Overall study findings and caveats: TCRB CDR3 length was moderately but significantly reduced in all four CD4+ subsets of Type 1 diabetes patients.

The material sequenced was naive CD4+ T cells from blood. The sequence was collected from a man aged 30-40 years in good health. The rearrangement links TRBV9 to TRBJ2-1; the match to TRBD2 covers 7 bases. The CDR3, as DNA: TGTGCCAGCAGCGTAGCGGGGGGCTCCTACAATGAGCAGTTCTTC. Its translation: CASSVAGGSYNEQFF. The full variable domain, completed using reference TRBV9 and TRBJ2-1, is DSGVTQTPKHLITATGQRVTLRCSPRSGDLSVYWYQQSLDQGLQFLIQYYNGEERAKGNILERFSAQQFPDLHSELNLSSLELGDSALYFCASSVAGGSYNEQFFGPGTRLTVL.